This record looks at one T cell receptor beta chain sequence and its context. Its antigen is not yet known. Base qualities are not provided; no much larger clone lies one nucleotide away. In light of the paper, this sample's time point label describes: baseline before first vaccination. The vaccinee samples were drawn from two UK trials, COV001 and COV002, one of which was a single-blind randomized controlled phase 2/3 trial testing AZD1222 (ChAdOx1 nCoV-19) in healthy adults. For TCRbeta chain sequencing, PBMC samples from trial participants were taken at day 0 and at day 28 after the second dose. The sample originates from a study of T cell responses to AZD1222 COVID-19 vaccine (dated by TCRdb to the early 2020s). Regarding the study in general: Because spike-specific TCR depth and breadth did not differ between the two schedules, AZD1222 recipients who got a second dose at roughly 4 weeks were pooled with those who got a second dose at roughly 12 weeks. A total of 233 trial participants underwent TCR sequencing, of whom 207 received two doses of AZD1222 and some 25 received two doses of the MenACWY control vaccine. Trial participants were enrolled by age into subgroups of 18-55, 56-69 and 70-plus years, and approximately 150, 30 and 60 TCR-sequenced participants, respectively, were included in these subgroups.

Trimming takes 6 bases off V and 5 bases off J; junction bases not matched to a gene: 12. The CDR3 runs 15 amino acids, cysteine and phenylalanine included. CDR3 DNA only is kept here, 45 bases in frame from base 1. From the germline V gene, CDR1 is MNHNS and CDR2 is SASEGT. What the authors observed across the whole study: The 56-69-year group was small, and its depth increase did not reach significance, likely because of low power. Vaccine-associated CD4 TCRs spanned the whole spike protein, with dominant responses in regions 160-218 and 743-854. Participants were mostly white British and included more females than males, and it was suggested by the authors that clonal diversity may have been underestimated. No day 14 peak-response samples were available, so repertoires were characterized only after the peak T cell response. Conclusions about previously exposed vaccinees were limited because only a handful of AZD1222 recipients were SARS-CoV-2 seropositive at baseline. Nearly half of unique spike-specific TCRs reportedly recognized epitopes outside regions mutated in the B.1.351 and B.1.1.7 variants. Spike-specific TCR breadth and depth rose significantly after two AZD1222 doses compared with day 0 and with MenACWY recipients.

The CDR3 regions of human TCRbeta chains were subjected to immunosequencing. As for how the authors treated the data: Repertoire TCRs were matched against a reference library of SARS-CoV-2-specific TCRs generated with the MIRA antigen-specificity platform. Breadth was defined as the fraction of unique TCRs that were SARS-CoV-2-associated. Depth was defined as the fraction of total T cells that were SARS-CoV-2-associated. Each spike-specific TCR was assigned to its reactive spike region and to a CD4 or CD8 class using the MIRA data. Log10-transformed breadth and depth values were compared by one-way ANOVA with Sidak's multiple comparisons tests. TCRdb took this table from immuneACCESS and kept in-frame rearrangements with V and J called. Such tables lack part of the clones; where checked against another copy, unresolved V genes explain under half of the gap, and the rest is unexplained. D and trimming were read from the DNA, whereas the V and J calls and clone size are those reported in that table. In this sample the table shows over 150,000 clones, about 85% of which occur a single time. The ten largest make up 2.5% to 4% of the sample.

The chain was built from TRBV6-1 and TRBJ2-5, and TRBD1 aligns with 7 junction nucleotides. This clonotype was obtained from an adult in good health. Sequenced here: peripheral blood, sampled on day 0 of AZD1222 vaccination. The sequenced DNA is TGTGCCAGCAGGACTGGACAGGCCAGTCAGGAGACCCAGTACTTC. Translated, it gives CASRTGQASQETQYF.